This T cell receptor (beta chain) emerged from a study of CD8+CD57+ T cells in acquired aplastic anemia. Study outcomes and limitations: A significant difference in CD8+ Simpson's diversity between patients and controls was not found. Patients and controls shared over 25 CD8+ CDR3 sequences, highly expressed in patients.

As for this clonotype: Its target is unknown.

TCR beta VDJ and CDR3 were profiled, and genomic DNA was the template. In TCRdb, the reads were re-called with MiXCR into one record per CDR3 protein. This sample has under 200,000 distinct CDR3 sequences, with over 60% found just once. Germline values: CDR1 SGHRS, CDR2 YFSETQ. This CDR3 region has 15 residues. Trimming cost V 0 bases and J 5 bases, with 15 bases left between them. The chain combines TRBV5-1 with TRBJ2-7, with D unclear. Sequenced sample: sorted CD4+, CD8+, or CD8+CD57+ T cells (not recorded which) from PBMCs. The TCR comes from a human donor with severe aplastic anemia or a healthy control (not recorded which). The CDR3 nucleotides read TGCGCCAGCAGCTTGGGAGGCAGGTACGTCGACGAGCAGTACTTC. It yields the protein CASSLGGRYVDEQYF.